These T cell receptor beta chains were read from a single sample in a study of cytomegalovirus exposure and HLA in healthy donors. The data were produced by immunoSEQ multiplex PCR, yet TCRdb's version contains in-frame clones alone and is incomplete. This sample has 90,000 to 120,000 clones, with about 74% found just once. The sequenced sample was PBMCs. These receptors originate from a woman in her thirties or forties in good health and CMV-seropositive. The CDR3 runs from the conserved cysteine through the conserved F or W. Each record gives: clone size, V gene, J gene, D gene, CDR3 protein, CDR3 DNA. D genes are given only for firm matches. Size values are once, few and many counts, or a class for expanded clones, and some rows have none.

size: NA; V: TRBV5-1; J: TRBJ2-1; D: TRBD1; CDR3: CASGQGLYNEQFF; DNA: TGCGCCAGCGGACAGGGATTGTACAATGAGCAGTTCTTC
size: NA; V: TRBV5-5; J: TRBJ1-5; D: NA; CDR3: CASSFGRGSNQPQHF; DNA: TGTGCCAGCAGCTTTGGCAGGGGTAGCAATCAGCCCCAGCATTTT
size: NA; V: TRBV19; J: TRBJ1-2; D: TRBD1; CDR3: CASSFSVRGTGSYGYTF; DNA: TGTGCCAGTAGTTTCTCCGTTCGGGGGACAGGGAGCTATGGCTACACCTTC
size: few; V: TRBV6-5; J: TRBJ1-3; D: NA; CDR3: CASSYSRGPGNTIYF; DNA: TGTGCCAGCAGTTACTCGCGGGGGCCCGGAAACACCATATATTTT
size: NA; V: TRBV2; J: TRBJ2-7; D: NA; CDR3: CARGVGRGSYEQYF; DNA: TGTGCCCGCGGCGTGGGGAGAGGATCCTACGAGCAGTACTTC
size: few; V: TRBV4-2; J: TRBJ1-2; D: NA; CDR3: CASSQDTETGHRNYGYTF; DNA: TGTGCCAGCAGCCAAGATACCGAAACGGGACACCGTAACTATGGCTACACCTTC
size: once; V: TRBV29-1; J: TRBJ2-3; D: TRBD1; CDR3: CSVTRPGQGAGDTQYF; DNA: TGCAGCGTTACGAGGCCGGGACAGGGGGCCGGAGATACGCAGTATTTT
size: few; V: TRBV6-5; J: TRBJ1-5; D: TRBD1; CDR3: CASRMTGNNQPQHF; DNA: TGTGCCAGCAGGATGACAGGGAACAATCAGCCCCAGCATTTT
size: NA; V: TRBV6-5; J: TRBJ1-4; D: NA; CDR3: CASSQNRVKLFF; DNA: TGTGCCAGCAGTCAAAACAGGGTTAAACTGTTTTTT
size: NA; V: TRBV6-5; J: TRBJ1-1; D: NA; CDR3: CASSYSQGRMTEAFF; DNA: TGTGCCAGCAGTTACTCGCAGGGTCGGATGACTGAAGCTTTCTTT
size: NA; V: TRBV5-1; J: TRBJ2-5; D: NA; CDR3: CASSMGDTRETQYF; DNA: TGCGCCAGCAGCATGGGGGACACGAGAGAGACCCAGTACTTC
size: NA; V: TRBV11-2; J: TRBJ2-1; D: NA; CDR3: CASSLGARDEQFF; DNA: TGTGCCAGCAGCTTAGGGGCGCGGGATGAGCAGTTCTTC
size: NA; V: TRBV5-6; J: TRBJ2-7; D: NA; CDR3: CASSSTVVYEQYF; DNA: TGTGCCAGCAGCTCGACTGTGGTTTACGAGCAGTACTTC
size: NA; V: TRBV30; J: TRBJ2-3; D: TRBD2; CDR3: CAWNFAAGGLSSTDTQYF; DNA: TGTGCCTGGAACTTCGCGGCGGGGGGGCTTTCTAGCACAGATACGCAGTATTTT
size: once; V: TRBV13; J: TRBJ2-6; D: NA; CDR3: CASSLEGTLKPGANVLTF; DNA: TGTGCCAGCAGCTTAGAGGGGACTTTGAAGCCGGGGGCCAACGTCCTGACTTTC
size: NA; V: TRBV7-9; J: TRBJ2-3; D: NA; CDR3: CASSWERGTDTQYF; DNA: TGTGCCAGCAGCTGGGAAAGGGGGACAGATACGCAGTATTTT
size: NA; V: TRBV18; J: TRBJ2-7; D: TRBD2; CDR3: CASSPRGAGTNNYEQYF; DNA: TGTGCCAGTTCACCAAGAGGCGCCGGGACTAACAATTACGAGCAGTACTTC
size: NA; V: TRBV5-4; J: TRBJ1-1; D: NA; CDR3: CASSLATANTEAFF; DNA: TGTGCCAGCAGCTTGGCTACAGCGAACACTGAAGCTTTCTTT
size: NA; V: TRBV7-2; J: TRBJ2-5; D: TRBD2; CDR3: CASSPSRLAGGGAETQYF; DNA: TGTGCCAGCAGCCCTAGTCGACTAGCGGGGGGGGGAGCGGAGACCCAGTACTTC
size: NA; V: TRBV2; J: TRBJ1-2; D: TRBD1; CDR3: CASSQGQPYGYTF; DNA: TGTGCCAGCAGCCAGGGACAGCCCTATGGCTACACCTTC
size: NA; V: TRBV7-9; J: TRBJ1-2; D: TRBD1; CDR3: CASSVGQGADGYTF; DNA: TGTGCCAGCAGCGTCGGACAGGGGGCTGATGGCTACACCTTC
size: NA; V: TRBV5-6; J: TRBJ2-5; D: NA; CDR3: CASSRGETQYF; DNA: TGTGCCAGCAGCCGCGGGGAGACCCAGTACTTC